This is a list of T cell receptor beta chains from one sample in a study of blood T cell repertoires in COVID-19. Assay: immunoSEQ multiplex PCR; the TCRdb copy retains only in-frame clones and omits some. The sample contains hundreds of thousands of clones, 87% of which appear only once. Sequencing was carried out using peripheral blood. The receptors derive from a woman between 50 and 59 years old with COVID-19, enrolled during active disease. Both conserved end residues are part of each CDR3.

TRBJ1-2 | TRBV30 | CAGLGTVWGYTF
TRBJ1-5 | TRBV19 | CASSIGAGGGNNQPQHF
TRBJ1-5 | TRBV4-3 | CASSHRQGQPQHF
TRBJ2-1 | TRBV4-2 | CASSPNKGGSYNEQFF
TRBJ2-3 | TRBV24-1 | CATSGLNRDRGIDTQYF
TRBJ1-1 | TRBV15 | CATSRDLEEVEAKF
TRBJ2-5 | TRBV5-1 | CASNTGQEETQYF
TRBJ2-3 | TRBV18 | CASSPRLANTDTQYF
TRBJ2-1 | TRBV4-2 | CASSQVFSYNEQFF
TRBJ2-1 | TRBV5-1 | CASSLVGTTYNEQFF
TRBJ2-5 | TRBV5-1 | CASSLPTNQETQYF
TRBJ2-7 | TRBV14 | CASSQASLEQYF
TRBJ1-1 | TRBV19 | CASTTNSMNTEAFF
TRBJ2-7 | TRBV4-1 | CASSLFFGTGDSEQYF
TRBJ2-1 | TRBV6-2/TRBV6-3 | CASSPRESYNEQFF
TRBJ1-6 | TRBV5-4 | CASSPRTSGQANSPLHF
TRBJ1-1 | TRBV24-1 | CATMGAGTEAFF
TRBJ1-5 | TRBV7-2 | CASSSVWGGQPQHF
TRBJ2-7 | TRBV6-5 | CASSYTTGNEQYF
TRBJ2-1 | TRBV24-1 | CATSDLTGRGYNEQFF
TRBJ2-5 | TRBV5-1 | CASSLLVAGGGQETQYF
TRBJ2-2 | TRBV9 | CASSVGGISGPYADTGELFF
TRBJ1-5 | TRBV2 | CASTQGPDRYQPQHF
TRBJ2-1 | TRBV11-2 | CASSPRLADYNEQFF
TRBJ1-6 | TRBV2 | CASTLGQSLGSPLHF
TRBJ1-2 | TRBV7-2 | CATAGQNYGYTF
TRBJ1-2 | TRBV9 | CASSASLFRDSGGYTF
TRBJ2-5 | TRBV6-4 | CASSPGSLAGGQETQYF
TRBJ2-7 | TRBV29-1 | CSVEGVASSYEQYF
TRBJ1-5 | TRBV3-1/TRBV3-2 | CASSPQGGQPQHF
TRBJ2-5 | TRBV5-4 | CASSLTGGQPTKETQYF
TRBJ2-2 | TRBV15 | CATSSIDRLSGELFF
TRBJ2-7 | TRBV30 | CAWSIRLAAYEQYF
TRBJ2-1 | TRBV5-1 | CASSLVGGRFYNEQFF
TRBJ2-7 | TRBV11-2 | CASSSWTGGTSYEQYF
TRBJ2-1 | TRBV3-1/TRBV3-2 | CASRLAGGPDEQFF
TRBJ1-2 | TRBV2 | CASSGGQGAAVYTF
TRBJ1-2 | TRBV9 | CASSPPRGMIHGYTF
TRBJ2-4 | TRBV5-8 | CASSVDRDSPIQYF
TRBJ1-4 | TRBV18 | CASSPPGTGREKLFF
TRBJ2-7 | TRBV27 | CASSPRGNSYEQYF
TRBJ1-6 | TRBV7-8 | CASSLHYGHGGLSSYNSPLHF
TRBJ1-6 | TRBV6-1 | CASSEAWTVNSPLHF
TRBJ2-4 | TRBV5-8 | CASSLGTVINIQYF
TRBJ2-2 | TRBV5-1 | CASSLVAGSNTGELFF
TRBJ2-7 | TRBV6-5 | CASSPRDRGHEQYF
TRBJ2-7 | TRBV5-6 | CASSDGTIYYEQYF
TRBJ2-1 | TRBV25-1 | CASSPLGTRGRGEQFF
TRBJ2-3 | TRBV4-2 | CASSQGLAGGPSTDTQYF
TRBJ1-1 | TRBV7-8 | CASVSPTGNTEAFF
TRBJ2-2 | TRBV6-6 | CASSTSGSTGELFF
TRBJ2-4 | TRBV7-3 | CASSQGVEAGTKNIQYF